Presented here are 32 T cell receptor beta chains from one specimen sequenced in a study of OX40 agonist ivuxolimab in advanced cancers. Clones were sequenced by immunoSEQ multiplex PCR, and TCRdb holds only the in-frame ones, with some missing. The sample shows under 70,000 clones, roughly 90% of them seen only once. The sample here was CD4+ or CD8+ T cells sorted from blood, taken in a trial of the OX40 agonist ivuxolimab. Every receptor here comes from an adult with an advanced solid tumor such as melanoma, head and neck, liver or kidney cancer.

The gene calls are TRBV4-3 and TRBJ2-1; D is undetermined. Germline CDR1 LGHNA, CDR2 YSLEER. V lost 4 bases, J lost 8 bases, and 12 bases lay in between. This CDR3 is 13 amino acids long. The CDR3 reads CASSLSPLDEQFF. In DNA form, the CDR3 reads TGCGCCAGCAGCCTCAGTCCCCTCGATGAGCAGTTCTTC.

CDR3 region: CASSQPRQGGITDTQYF. As DNA, the CDR3 is TGTGCCAGCAGCCAACCCAGACAGGGAGGCATCACAGATACGCAGTATTTT. V usage is TRBV7-9 and J usage is TRBJ2-3; possibly TRBD1 for D (7 bases). CDR1 and CDR2 (germline): SEHNR, FQNEAQ (reference sequence). The V and J ends lost 5 bases and 2 bases respectively, with 20 bases between them. The CDR3 contains 17 residues.

This clone came up a few times. The V and J genes are TRBV4-2 and TRBJ1-2; D remains ambiguous. The V and J ends lost 0 bases and 2 bases respectively, with 4 bases between them. The CDR3 runs to 13 residues. Germline CDR1 reads LGHNA; CDR2 reads YNFKEQ. The CDR3, as DNA: TGTGCCAGCAGCCAAGATATCAACTATGGCTACACCTTC. Protein product: CASSQDINYGYTF.

The chain uses TRBV5-4 and TRBJ2-5; D perhaps matches TRBD1 (5 bases). Germline lookup yields CDR1 SGHNT and CDR2 YYREEE (reference sequence). V lost 0 bases and J lost 3, with 9 bases in between. This CDR3 is 14 amino acids long. CDR3 nucleotide sequence: TGTGCCAGCAGCTTGGACAGGCAGGAAGAGACCCAGTACTTC. This gives the protein CASSLDRQEETQYF.

This chain connects TRBV11-2 to TRBJ2-2; TRBD1 agrees at 7 bases. The CDR3 has 14 residues. The germline V gene has CDR1 SGHAT and CDR2 FQNNGV. V was clipped by 5 bases and J by 5 bases; unmatched bases: 5. In DNA, the CDR3 is TGTGCCAGCAGCCCAGACAGGGCGACCGGGGAGCTGTTTTTT. Protein: CASSPDRATGELFF.

This chain uses TRBV25-1 with TRBJ2-2, with a possible D match to TRBD1 (6 bases). Trimming shortened V by 6 bases and J by 2 bases, and 13 bases separated the two germline ends. CDR1 and CDR2 from the germline V gene are MGHDK and SYGVNS. The CDR3 extends over 15 amino acids. CDR3 coding DNA: TGTGCCAGCAGAAGGTCCAGGGGCAACACCGGGGAGCTGTTTTTT. It codes for CASRRSRGNTGELFF.

This sequence joins TRBV11-2 and TRBJ1-2; D remains ambiguous. Germline CDR1 reads SGHAT; CDR2 reads FQNNGV. This CDR3 is 12 amino acids long. Trimming stripped 9 bases from V and 1 base from J, with 9 bases between. The CDR3 DNA reads TGTGCCAGTAGTGGGGTTAACTATGGCTACACCTTC. Translating it yields CASSGVNYGYTF.

This clone was found once. This chain joins TRBV14 and TRBJ2-3; 8 bases match TRBD2. The CDR3 loop spans 17 amino acids. The junction had 7 bases not matched to a gene; V was cut back by 1 base and J by 1 base. Germline assignment: CDR1 SGHDN and CDR2 FVKESK. In DNA, the CDR3 is TGTGCCAGCAGCCAAGTCATTAGAGCGGGGGGCACAGATACGCAGTATTTT. It yields the protein CASSQVIRAGGTDTQYF.

The chain carries TRBV2 and TRBJ1-6, with TRBD1 matching over 10 bases. The CDR3 consists of 14 residues. The germline CDR1 and CDR2 sequences are SNHLY and FYNNEI. V lost 11 bases to trimming and J lost 8 bases; unmatched junction nucleotides: 9. The CDR3 coding sequence is TGTGCCCTCATGATGGGGACAGGGGATTCACCCCTCCACTTT. Protein product: CALMMGTGDSPLHF. Drawing the rest from reference TRBV2 and TRBJ1-6, the complete variable domain is EPEVTQTPSHQVTQMGQEVILRCVPISNHLYFYWYRQILGQKVEFLVSFYNNEISEKSEIFDDQFSVERPDGSNFTLKIRSTKLEDSAMYFCALMMGTGDSPLHFGNGTRLTVT.

The V and J genes are TRBV7-8 and TRBJ1-1; D uncertain. V lost 3 bases, J lost 1 base, and 6 bases lay in between. This CDR3 region has 13 residues. Per germline, CDR1 SGHVS and CDR2 FQNEAQ. The CDR3 region has the DNA TGTGCCAGCAGCTTTCAGGAGAACACTGAAGCTTTCTTT. It is translated as CASSFQENTEAFF. The whole variable domain, filled in from reference TRBV7-8 and TRBJ1-1, reads GAGVSQSPRYKVAKRGQDVALRCDPISGHVSLFWYQQALGQGPEFLTYFQNEAQLDKSGLPSDRFFAERPEGSVSTLKIQRTQQEDSAVYLCASSFQENTEAFFGQGTRLTVV.

The CDR3 loop is CASSPTGGSYGYTF. In DNA, the CDR3 is TGTGCCAGCAGCCCGACAGGGGGCTCCTATGGCTACACCTTC. This chain connects TRBV5-6 to TRBJ1-2, with 10 bases that match TRBD1. The CDR3 extends over 14 amino acids. Germline V gene sequence: CDR1 SGHDT, CDR2 YYEEEE. The V gene end was trimmed by 4 bases and the J gene end by 4 bases; junction bases not matched to a gene: 4.

The genes are TRBV6-1 and TRBJ2-7; a possible D gene is TRBD2 (5 bases). Trimming stripped 2 bases from V and 0 bases from J, with 8 bases between. CDR1 is MNHNS and CDR2 is SASEGT in the germline V gene. The CDR3 has 14 amino acids. CDR3 protein: CASSEYGSSYEQYF. The CDR3 DNA sequence: TGTGCCAGCAGTGAATATGGGAGCTCCTACGAGCAGTACTTC.

The chain links TRBV6-1 to TRBJ1-1; D call uncertain. Per the germline V gene, CDR1 is MNHNS and CDR2 is SASEGT. Trimming shortened V by 4 bases and J by 5 bases, and 14 bases separated the two germline ends. This CDR3 has 14 amino acids. CDR3 sequence: CASSGTLSGTEAFF. The CDR3 nucleotides are TGTGCCAGCAGTGGGACTTTGAGTGGGACTGAAGCTTTCTTT.

The rearrangement joins TRBV28 to TRBJ2-5; 8 bases are a match to TRBD1. The J call may be in error: the DNA end matches TRBJ2-7 better. From germline, CDR1 is MDHEN and CDR2 SYDVKM. This CDR3 is 15 amino acids long. CDR3 sequence reads: CASSLLTGASYEQYF. For the CDR3, the DNA is TGTGCCAGCAGTTTATTGACAGGGGCCTCCTACGAGCAGTACTTC.

This sequence joins TRBV5-4 and TRBJ1-5; maybe TRBD1 (5 bases). The V end lost 3 bases, the J end lost 2 bases, and 18 bases lay between the germline ends. The CDR3 sequence is 17 residues long. Germline lookup yields CDR1 SGHNT and CDR2 YYREEE (reference sequence). The CDR3 here is CASSSDSGGTGNQPQHF. The CDR3 DNA reads TGTGCCAGCAGCTCGGACTCGGGAGGGACCGGCAATCAGCCCCAGCATTTT.

The chain joins TRBV6-4 to TRBJ1-6, with unresolved D. This CDR3 spans 14 amino acids. Germline V gives CDR1 MRHNA, CDR2 SNTAGT. V lost 4 bases to trimming and J lost 6 bases, with 10 bases between them. CDR3 amino acids: CASSVTSGNSPLHF. The CDR3 region has the DNA TGTGCCAGCAGTGTAACGTCGGGTAATTCACCCCTCCACTTT.

The chain carries TRBV5-4 and TRBJ2-7, with D unresolved. The CDR3 covers 15 residues. The V gene lost 1 base and the J gene lost 4 bases, with 15 bases spanning the gap. Per the germline V gene, CDR1 is SGHNT and CDR2 is YYREEE (reference sequence). The CDR3: CASSLIGRQKYEQYF. DNA for the CDR3: TGTGCCAGCAGCTTGATCGGACGGCAAAAATACGAGCAGTACTTC.

The rearrangement joins TRBV5-1 to TRBJ2-1; D gene uncertain. V was cut by 7 bases and J by 9 bases, with 17 bases left in between. The CDR3 totals 13 residues. Germline lookup yields CDR1 SGHRS and CDR2 YFSETQ. This chain's CDR3 is CASGGPYPSEQFF. The CDR3 nucleotides are TGCGCCAGCGGTGGACCGTACCCGAGTGAGCAGTTCTTC.

The rearrangement links TRBV18 to TRBJ2-1, with 12 positions matching TRBD1. Looked up from germline, CDR1 is KGHSH and CDR2 is LQKENI. CDR3 length: 16 residues. The junction had 5 bases not matched to a gene; V was cut back by 4 bases and J by 4 bases. CDR3 nucleotides: TGTGCCAGCTCACAGGGACAGGGGGCGGTATACAATGAGCAGTTCTTC. Protein sequence: CASSQGQGAVYNEQFF.

This chain links TRBV29-1 with TRBJ2-1; D might be TRBD2 (7 bases). Germline V gene lookup returns CDR1 SQVTM and CDR2 ANQGSEA. Trimming shortened V by 6 bases and J by 3 bases, and 15 bases separated the two germline ends. The CDR3 is 14 amino acids. DNA for the CDR3: TGCAGCGTGGGTGCGGGGGCTCTCTACAATGAGCAGTTCTTC. Residues: CSVGAGALYNEQFF.

This clone was observed a handful of times. The J gene is TRBJ2-3, the V gene TRBV11-1, with D perhaps matching TRBD2 (5 bases). CDR1 is SGHAT, CDR2 FQDESV, per germline (reference sequence). The CDR3 is 14 amino acids. V lost 4 bases and J lost 0, with 8 bases in between. CDR3 sequence: CASSSGKSTDTQYF. As DNA, the CDR3 is TGTGCCAGCAGCTCCGGGAAAAGCACAGATACGCAGTATTTT.

The V call is TRBV5-4, the J call TRBJ1-1; D remains ambiguous. The V end lost 4 bases, the J end lost 2 bases, and 3 bases lay between the germline ends. The length of the CDR3 is 11 residues. Germline CDR1 and CDR2: SGHNT and YYREEE (reference sequence). Here the CDR3 DNA reads TGTGCCAGCAGCGTTAACACTGAAGCTTTCTTT. As protein: CASSVNTEAFF.

As to this clone: The sample holds other DNA sequences that translate to the same CDR3. The chain has TRBV5-4 and TRBJ1-3; possible D gene TRBD1, 5 bases. Trimming removed 0 bases from V and 1 base from J, with 8 bases in between. The CDR3 has 15 residues. Germline assignment: CDR1 SGHNT and CDR2 YYREEE (reference sequence). The CDR3 DNA reads TGTGCCAGCAGCTTGGGGGGGGGATCTGGAAACACCATATATTTT. Its translation is CASSLGGGSGNTIYF.

The V gene is TRBV6-6, the J gene TRBJ2-7; 10 nucleotides align to TRBD1. J gave up 9 bases and V 8 bases, and 13 bases lay outside the gene matches. Germline V gene data show CDR1 as MNHNY and CDR2 as SVGAGI (reference sequence). The CDR3 consists of 14 residues. This CDR3 is CASRPEAGQGWQYF. The CDR3 DNA reads TGTGCCAGCCGACCGGAAGCGGGACAGGGGTGGCAGTACTTC.

This rearrangement joins TRBV18 to TRBJ1-5; no clear D gene. CDR3 length equals 15 residues. Trimming left V 6 bases short and J 1 base short, with 13 bases between. The germline V gene encodes CDR1 KGHSH and CDR2 LQKENI. CDR3 in amino acids: CASSAGGNSNQPQHF. CDR3 nucleotides: TGTGCCAGCTCCGCGGGAGGTAACAGCAATCAGCCCCAGCATTTT.

V and J are TRBV19 and TRBJ2-5; weak D call: TRBD1 (6 bases). The germline V gene has CDR1 LNHDA and CDR2 SQIVND (reference sequence). Trimming cost V 4 bases and J 2 bases, with 14 bases left between them. The length of the CDR3 is 15 residues. CDR3 DNA sequence: TGTGCCAGTAGTACCGGACAGCGAGGGCAAGAGACCCAGTACTTC. Amino acids: CASSTGQRGQETQYF.

The gene calls are TRBV18 and TRBJ1-1; possibly TRBD1 for D (6 bases). Germline values: CDR1 KGHSH, CDR2 LQKENI. V shed 4 bases and J shed 5 bases, with 11 bases lying between them. The CDR3 has 13 residues. The CDR3 bases are TGTGCCAGCTCACGAGTAGGGGGGACTGAAGCTTTCTTT. This sequence encodes CASSRVGGTEAFF.

The J gene is TRBJ2-1, the V gene TRBV5-1; 9 bases match TRBD2. Trimming took 1 base from V and 9 from J; bases not matched to a gene: 5. CDR1 is SGHRS, CDR2 YFSETQ, per germline. The CDR3 loop spans 14 amino acids. The CDR3 DNA reads as TGCGCCAGCAGCTTGTCGTCTAGCGGGGTTGAGCAGTTCTTC. Translating it yields CASSLSSSGVEQFF.

CDR3 in DNA: TGCGCCAGCAGCTTGGTCCGGGATGAAAAACTGTTTTTT. It encodes CASSLVRDEKLFF. The rearrangement joins TRBV5-1 to TRBJ1-4; D remains unclear. Trimming shortened V by 0 bases and J by 6 bases, and 6 bases separated the two germline ends. Germline V lookup: CDR1 SGHRS, CDR2 YFSETQ. The CDR3 totals 13 residues.

The rearrangement links TRBV2 to TRBJ2-2; 8 bases are shared with TRBD2. The CDR3 totals 16 residues. Trimming cost V 6 bases and J 4 bases; bases outside gene matches: 10. Germline V gives CDR1 SNHLY, CDR2 FYNNEI. CDR3 protein: CASRAGGGLGTGELFF. The CDR3 region has the DNA TGTGCCAGCAGGGCAGGCGGGGGGCTGGGCACCGGGGAGCTGTTTTTT.

The chain's CDR3 is CASSLPRTGMETQYF. DNA for the CDR3: TGTGCCAGCAGCTTACCACGGACAGGGATGGAGACCCAGTACTTC. This chain connects TRBV7-6 to TRBJ2-5; 8 bases are a match to TRBD1. CDR1 and CDR2 from the germline V gene are SGHVS and FNYEAQ. The CDR3 length is 15 residues. The junction had 7 bases not matched to a gene; V was cut back by 2 bases and J by 5 bases.

This chain connects TRBV10-2 to TRBJ2-7, with unresolved D. The V end lost 0 bases, the J end lost 5 bases, and 5 bases lay between the germline ends. This CDR3 is 12 amino acids long. Germline V gene data show CDR1 as WSHSY and CDR2 as SAAADI. CDR3 bases: TGCGCCAGCAGTGAGTCGGGCAACGAGCAGTACTTC. It encodes CASSESGNEQYF.